One sample yielded the 7 T cell receptor beta chains listed below, sequenced in a study of T cells after yellow fever vaccination. In TCRdb, the 5' RACE reads were re-called with MiXCR into one record per CDR3 protein. The table shows under 300,000 distinct CDR3 sequences, with more than 6.5% occurring only once. Material: CD4+ T cells sorted from PBMCs, obtained on the day of the yellow fever booster vaccination. The receptor set was obtained from a man aged 25 to 40 who received the YFV17D yellow fever vaccine.

The J gene is TRBJ2-1, the V gene TRBV10-3; D may be TRBD1 (6 bases). There are 16 residues in the CDR3. Germline V lookup: CDR1 ENHRY, CDR2 SYGVKD. V dropped 5 bases and J dropped 5 bases, with 19 bases sitting between them. CDR3 sequence (DNA): TGTGCCATCAGTAACCCACCGGGACACCCTGACAATGAGCAGTTCTTC. Translating gives CAISNPPGHPDNEQFF.

This clonotype was seen many times. This chain links TRBV5-5 with TRBJ1-1; tentative D call: TRBD1 (6 bases). The ends were cut back, 0 bases at V and 0 bases at J, with 9 bases in the middle. CDR1 is SGHKS, CDR2 YYEKEE, per germline (reference sequence). CDR3 length equals 15 residues. The CDR3 spells CASSLVGGMNTEAFF. The CDR3 nucleotides read TGTGCCAGCAGCTTGGTAGGGGGAATGAACACTGAAGCTTTCTTT.

V gene TRBV10-3 combines with J gene TRBJ2-7; D possibly corresponds to TRBD1 (6 bases). The germline V and J ends were trimmed by 7 bases and 3 bases, with 7 bases remaining between them. Germline V gene lookup returns CDR1 ENHRY and CDR2 SYGVKD. This CDR3 has 11 residues. CDR3 nucleotides: TGTGCCATCAAGGGGGACTACGAGCAGTACTTC. As protein: CAIKGDYEQYF.

This clonotype has a count of ten or more. V usage is TRBV20-1 and J usage is TRBJ1-5; D may be TRBD1 (5 bases). Germline lookup yields CDR1 DFQATT and CDR2 SNEGSKA (reference sequence). V gave up 0 bases and J gave up 3 bases, with 12 bases separating them. This CDR3 is 15 amino acids long. The CDR3 DNA reads as TGCAGTGCTAGAGATGGTTACAGGATCAATCAGCCCCAGCATTTT. Translated: CSARDGYRINQPQHF.

The rearrangement uses TRBV29-1 and TRBJ2-1; 8 nucleotides match TRBD2. Germline V gene lookup returns CDR1 SQVTM and CDR2 ANQGSEA. V was clipped by 6 bases and J by 0 bases; unmatched bases: 7. This CDR3 spans 15 amino acids. CDR3 nucleotide sequence: TGCAGCGTAATGACTAGCGCTTACTCCTACAATGAGCAGTTCTTC. It encodes CSVMTSAYSYNEQFF.

V and J are TRBV5-1 and TRBJ2-2; D is perhaps TRBD1 (6 bases). Germline V gene lookup returns CDR1 SGHRS and CDR2 YFSETQ. CDR3 size: 16 residues. Trimming left V 4 bases short and J 5 bases short, with 18 bases between. The CDR3 protein is CASSDSSGARTGELFF. The CDR3 nucleotides are TGCGCCAGCAGCGATTCCTCAGGGGCGCGAACCGGGGAGCTGTTTTTT.

This clonotype has a handful of counts. The chain couples TRBV29-1 to TRBJ2-1; 10 positions match TRBD2. After removal of 7 bases from V and 7 bases from J, the junction contained 16 bases not matched to a gene. Germline V gene sequence: CDR1 SQVTM, CDR2 ANQGSEA. CDR3 length: 16 residues. CDR3 loop: CSAFRDTSGTFNEQFF. For the CDR3, the DNA is TGCAGCGCTTTCCGCGACACTAGCGGGACCTTTAATGAGCAGTTCTTC.